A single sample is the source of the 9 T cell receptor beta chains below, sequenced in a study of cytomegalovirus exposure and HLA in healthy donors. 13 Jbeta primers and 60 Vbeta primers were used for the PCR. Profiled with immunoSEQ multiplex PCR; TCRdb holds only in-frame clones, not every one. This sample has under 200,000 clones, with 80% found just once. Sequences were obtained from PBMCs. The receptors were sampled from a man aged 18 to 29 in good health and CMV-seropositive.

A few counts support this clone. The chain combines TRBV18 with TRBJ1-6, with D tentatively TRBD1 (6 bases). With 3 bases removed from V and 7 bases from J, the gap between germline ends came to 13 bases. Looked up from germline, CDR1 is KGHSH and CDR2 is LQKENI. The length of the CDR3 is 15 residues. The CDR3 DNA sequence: TGTGCCAGCTCACCGGTGGCAGGGACAAATTCACCCCTCCACTTT. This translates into CASSPVAGTNSPLHF.

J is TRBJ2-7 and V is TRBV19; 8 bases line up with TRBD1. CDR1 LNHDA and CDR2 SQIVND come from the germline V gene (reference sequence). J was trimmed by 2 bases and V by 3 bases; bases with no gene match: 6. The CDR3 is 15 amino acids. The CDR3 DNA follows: TGTGCCAGTAGTATGCGCCCCAGGGGGCCCTACGAGCAGTACTTC. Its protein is CASSMRPRGPYEQYF.

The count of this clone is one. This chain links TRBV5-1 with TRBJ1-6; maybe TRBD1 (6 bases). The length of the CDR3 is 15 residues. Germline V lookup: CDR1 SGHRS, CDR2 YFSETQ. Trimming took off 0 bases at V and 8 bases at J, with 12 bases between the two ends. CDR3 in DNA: TGCGCCAGCAGCTTGGGGTGGGGGGGGCATTCACCCCTCCACTTT. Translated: CASSLGWGGHSPLHF. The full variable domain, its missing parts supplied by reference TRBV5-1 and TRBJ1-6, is KAGVTQTPRYLIKTRGQQVTLSCSPISGHRSVSWYQQTPGQGLQFLFEYFSETQRNKGNFPGRFSGRQFSNSRSEMNVSTLELGDSALYLCASSLGWGGHSPLHFGNGTRLTVT.

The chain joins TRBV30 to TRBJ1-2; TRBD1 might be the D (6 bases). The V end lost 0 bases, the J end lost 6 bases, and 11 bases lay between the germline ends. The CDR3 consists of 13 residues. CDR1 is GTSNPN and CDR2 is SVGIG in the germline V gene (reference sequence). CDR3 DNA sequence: TGTGCCTGGAGTGTCGCAGGGGACCATGGCTACACCTTC. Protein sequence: CAWSVAGDHGYTF.

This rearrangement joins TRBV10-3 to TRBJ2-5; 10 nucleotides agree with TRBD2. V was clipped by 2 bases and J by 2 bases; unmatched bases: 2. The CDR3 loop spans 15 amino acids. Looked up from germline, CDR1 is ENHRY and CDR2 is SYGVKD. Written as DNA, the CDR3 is TGTGCCATCAGTGAGACTAGCGGGGTACAAGAGACCCAGTACTTC. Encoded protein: CAISETSGVQETQYF.

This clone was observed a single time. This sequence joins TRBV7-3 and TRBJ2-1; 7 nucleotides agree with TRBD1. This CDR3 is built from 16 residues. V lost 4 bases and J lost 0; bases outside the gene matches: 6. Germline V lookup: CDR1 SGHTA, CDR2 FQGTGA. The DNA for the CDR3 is TGTGCCAGCAGCTCACAGACAGGGAGCTCCTACAATGAGCAGTTCTTC. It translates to CASSSQTGSSYNEQFF.

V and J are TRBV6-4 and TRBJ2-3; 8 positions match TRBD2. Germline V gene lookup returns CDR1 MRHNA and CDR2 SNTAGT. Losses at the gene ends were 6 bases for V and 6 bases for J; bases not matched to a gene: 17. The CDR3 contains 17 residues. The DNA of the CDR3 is TGTGCCAGCAGGGTGGAACGGGGGACTAGACATCATGATACGCAGTATTTT. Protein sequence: CASRVERGTRHHDTQYF.

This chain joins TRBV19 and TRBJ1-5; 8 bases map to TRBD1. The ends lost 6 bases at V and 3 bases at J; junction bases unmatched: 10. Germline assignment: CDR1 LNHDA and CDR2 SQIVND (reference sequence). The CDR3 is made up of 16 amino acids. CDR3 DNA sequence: TGTGCCAGTAGGTTTAGACAGGGGCAAAACAATCAGCCCCAGCATTTT. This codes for CASRFRQGQNNQPQHF.

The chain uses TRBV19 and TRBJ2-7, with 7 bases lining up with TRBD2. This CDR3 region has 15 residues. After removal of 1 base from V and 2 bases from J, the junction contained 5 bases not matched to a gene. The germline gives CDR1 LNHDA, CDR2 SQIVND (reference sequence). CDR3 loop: CASSIGAGATYEQYF. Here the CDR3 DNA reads TGTGCCAGTAGTATAGGCGCGGGAGCCACCTACGAGCAGTACTTC.